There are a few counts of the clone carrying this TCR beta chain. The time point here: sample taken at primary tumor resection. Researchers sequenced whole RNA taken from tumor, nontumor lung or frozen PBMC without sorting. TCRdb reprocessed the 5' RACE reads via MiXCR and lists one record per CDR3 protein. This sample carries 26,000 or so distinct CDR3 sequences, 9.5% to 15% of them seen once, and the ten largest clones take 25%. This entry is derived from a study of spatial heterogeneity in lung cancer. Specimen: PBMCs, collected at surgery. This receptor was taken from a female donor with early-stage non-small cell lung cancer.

CDR3 protein: CASSGVAGPTDTQYF. In DNA, the CDR3 is TGTGCCAGCAGCGGCGTAGCGGGACCCACAGATACGCAGTATTTT. V and J are TRBV9 and TRBJ2-3, with TRBD2 identical over 8 bases. Germline V gene data show CDR1 as SGDLS and CDR2 as YYNGEE. V lost 3 bases and J lost 2; bases outside the gene matches: 5. This CDR3 region has 15 residues.